This entry lists 7 T cell receptor beta chains sequenced from one sample in a study of early T cells in non-severe SARS-CoV-2 infection (dated by TCRdb to the early 2020s). Preparation of the library involved 5' RACE. TCRdb records NextSeq 500 as the sequencer. TCRdb's own reprocessing of the public reads used fastp at Q25 and MiXCR and kept productive beta chains. Rows are unified per CDR3 protein, each entry keeping the most common DNA and genes. The sample table shows about 29,000 distinct CDR3 sequences, and more than 4.5% are seen once. The ten largest account for 10% to 12% of the sample. Material for sequencing was whole blood. These receptors were collected from an adult who was a healthcare worker with PCR-confirmed SARS-CoV-2 infection or an uninfected control (not recorded which).

This clonotype was observed a handful of times. The chain combines TRBV4-1 with TRBJ2-3, with D possibly matching TRBD1 (6 bases). The germline gives CDR1 MGHRA, CDR2 YSYEKL. CDR3 length equals 18 residues. The V end lost 0 bases, the J end lost 5 bases, and 21 bases lay between the germline ends. CDR3 protein: CASSQEGVRQANIDTQYF. In DNA, the CDR3 is TGCGCCAGCAGCCAAGAGGGGGTCCGACAGGCCAATATAGATACGCAGTATTTT.

This clonotype was detected ten times or more. The genes are TRBV28 and TRBJ1-5, with D perhaps matching TRBD1 (6 bases). Germline V gene lookup returns CDR1 MDHEN and CDR2 SYDVKM. The CDR3 extends over 14 amino acids. V was shortened by 6 bases and J by 7 bases, with 16 bases between the two germline ends. The CDR3 loop reads CASSPTTGNQPQHF. The CDR3 nucleotides are TGTGCCAGCAGCCCCACCACAGGGAACCAGCCCCAGCATTTT. The variable domain in full, with the rest retrieved from reference TRBV28 and TRBJ1-5, is DVKVTQSSRYLVKRTGEKVFLECVQDMDHENMFWYRQDPGLGLRLIYFSYDVKMKEKGDIPEGYSVSREKKERFSLILESASTNQTSMYLCASSPTTGNQPQHFGDGTRLSIL.

This clonotype occurred many times. The CDR3 coding sequence is TGTGCCAGTATGGACTCGGGACATTACTATGGCTACACCTTC. Translating it yields CASMDSGHYYGYTF. V gene TRBV19 combines with J gene TRBJ1-2; D perhaps matches TRBD1 (6 bases). CDR3 size: 14 residues. CDR1 and CDR2 from the germline V gene are LNHDA and SQIVND (reference sequence). Trimming cost V 7 bases and J 3 bases, with 15 bases left between them.

This clonotype has at least ten counts. The gene calls are TRBV7-8 and TRBJ1-1; D gene unclear. The germline gives CDR1 SGHVS, CDR2 FQNEAQ. CDR3 length: 17 residues. V lost 0 bases, J lost 0 bases, and 14 bases lay in between. In nucleotides, the CDR3 is TGTGCCAGCAGCTTAGCTCGGTGGGCGGGAGTGAACACTGAAGCTTTCTTT. Amino acids: CASSLARWAGVNTEAFF.

This clonotype rates as medium-sized. This sequence joins TRBV2 and TRBJ2-5; D is unresolved. The CDR3 runs 14 residues. Germline lookup yields CDR1 SNHLY and CDR2 FYNNEI. Trimming pared 3 bases from V and 0 bases from J, leaving 8 bases between. This chain's CDR3 is CASSDTPNQETQYF. CDR3 in DNA: TGTGCCAGCAGTGATACACCGAACCAAGAGACCCAGTACTTC.

In its sample, this clonotype was seen a few times. The chain carries TRBV12-3 or TRBV12-4 and TRBJ1-1; tentative D call: TRBD1 (6 bases). The CDR3 covers 12 residues. Deletions cut 5 bases from V and 6 bases from J, with 10 bases between. Here the CDR3 DNA reads TGTGCCAGCAGTCCCACAGGGTCTGAAGCTTTCTTT. Translating it yields CASSPTGSEAFF.

This clonotype was observed at least ten times. V is TRBV20-1 and J is TRBJ2-7; 13 bases line up with TRBD2. The V and J ends lost 4 bases and 2 bases, in that order; junction bases with no gene match: 5. Germline V gene lookup returns CDR1 DFQATT and CDR2 SNEGSKA (reference sequence). The CDR3 sequence is 15 residues long. CDR3 nucleotides: TGCAGTGCTAAACCGGGACTAGCGGGGCCCTACGAGCAGTACTTC. Amino acids: CSAKPGLAGPYEQYF.